This TCR beta chain appears in the sequencing data of a study of T cell responses to AZD1222 COVID-19 vaccine. CDR3 length: 11 residues. Method: immunoSEQ multiplex PCR; TCRdb's copy keeps in-frame clones and lacks some. The sample includes under 200,000 clones, about 88% of them seen just once. V usage is TRBV21-1 and J usage is TRBJ2-7. TRBV21-1 is assigned pseudogene status. The source of this sequence is an adult who received the AZD1222 COVID-19 vaccine. The sequencing used peripheral blood, collected 28 days after the second AZD1222 dose. The CDR3 protein is CASSKTRAPSF. In DNA form, the CDR3 reads TGTGCCAGCAGCAAAACACGGGCCCCCTCCTTC.